This T cell receptor (beta chain) came from a study of blood T cell repertoires in COVID-19. In the study's own analysis: Amplification from reference gene primers served as the basis for estimated nucleated cell counts. Using immunoSEQ multiplex PCR, the repertoire was profiled, and TCRdb retains in-frame clones only, with some absent. V, J and clone size derive from that table, while D and trimming were established from the DNA sequence. Here the sample spans about 150,000 clones, over 80% being singletons. With V trimmed by 5 bases and J by 11 bases, 10 bases remained unmatched. Germline V CDR1 and CDR2: MDHEN, SYDVKM. The CDR3 runs to 14 residues.

V gene TRBV28 combines with J gene TRBJ1-5; 9 bases agree with TRBD1. The receptor was derived from a man aged 65 to 79 who had been exposed to COVID-19. The sample consisted of PBMCs or T cells enriched from blood (not recorded which). CDR3 in DNA: TGTGCCAGCAGTCCCGGGACAGGGCGGCGGTCCCAGCATTTT. It specifies CASSPGTGRRSQHF.